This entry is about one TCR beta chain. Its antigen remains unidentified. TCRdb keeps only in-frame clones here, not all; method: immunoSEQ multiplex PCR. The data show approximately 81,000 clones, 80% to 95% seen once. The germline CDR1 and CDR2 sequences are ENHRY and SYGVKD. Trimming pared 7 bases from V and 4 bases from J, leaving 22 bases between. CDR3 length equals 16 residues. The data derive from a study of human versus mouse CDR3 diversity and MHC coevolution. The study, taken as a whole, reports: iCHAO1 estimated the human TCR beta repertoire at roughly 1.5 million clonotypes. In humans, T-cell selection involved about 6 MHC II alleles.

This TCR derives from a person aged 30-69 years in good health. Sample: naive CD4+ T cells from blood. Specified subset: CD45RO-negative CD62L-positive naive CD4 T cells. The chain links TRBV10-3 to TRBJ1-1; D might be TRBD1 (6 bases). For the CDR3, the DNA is TGTGCCATCATCCCCGATTCATTTACAGGGAGCACTGAAGCTTTCTTT. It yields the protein CAIIPDSFTGSTEAFF.